The 17 T cell receptor beta chains given below trace back to one sample, sequenced in a study of CD8+CD57+ T cells in acquired aplastic anemia. Using genomic DNA as the template, TCR beta VDJ and CDR3 profiling was carried out. One entry per CDR3 protein results from TCRdb running MiXCR on the reads. Among hundreds of thousands of distinct CDR3 sequences listed, approximately 86% were seen once. It was patients with CD8+CD57+ cell expansion by flow cytometry who were chosen for sequencing. Sequenced sample: sorted CD4+, CD8+, or CD8+CD57+ T cells (not recorded which) from PBMCs. The origin of the receptors is a human donor with aplastic anemia.

The chain recombines TRBV11-3 with TRBJ2-7; a possible D gene is TRBD2 (5 bases). CDR3 length: 16 residues. Germline V lookup: CDR1 SGHNT, CDR2 YENEEA. The ends were cut back, 5 bases at V and 4 bases at J, with 21 bases in the middle. CDR3 nucleotides: TGTGCCAGCAGCGAGGGTGGGAGCTGGAGTGGGTACGAGCAGTACGTC. Encoded protein: CASSEGGSWSGYEQYV.

The V call is TRBV7-9, the J call TRBJ2-7, with D possibly TRBD2 on 5 matching bases. The CDR3 runs 14 residues. CDR1 and CDR2 (germline): SEHNR, FQNEAQ (reference sequence). V gave up 1 base and J gave up 5 bases, with 12 bases separating them. The CDR3 DNA follows: TGTGCCAGCAGCTTAGGATCGGGGTCCAACGAGCAGTACGTC. Translation: CASSLGSGSNEQYV.

The chain couples TRBV6-4 to TRBJ2-7; 9 positions match TRBD2. Germline V gene data show CDR1 as MRHNA and CDR2 as SNTAGT. Losses at the gene ends were 0 bases for V and 6 bases for J; bases not matched to a gene: 12. This CDR3 is 17 amino acids long. The CDR3 is CASSDSLGLANLAEQYV. The CDR3 DNA is TGTGCCAGCAGTGACTCGCTCGGACTAGCGAACCTGGCCGAGCAGTACGTC.

The chain links TRBV2 to TRBJ2-1; maybe TRBD1 (7 bases). V was trimmed by 4 bases and J by 16 bases, leaving 29 bases between them. This CDR3 is built from 16 residues. Germline V gives CDR1 SNHLY, CDR2 FYNNEI. Here the CDR3 reads CASSVQGGVGDAQYFF. CDR3 coding DNA: TGTGCCAGCAGTGTTCAGGGGGGTGTGGGTGACGCTCAGTACTTCTTC.

A remark on this clonotype: One junction end disagrees with the germline gene, perhaps due to a read error. Written as DNA, the CDR3 is TGTGCCAGCAGTTTAGGGGGGGGTCATGAGAAGTTCTTC. Residues: CASSLGGGHEKFF. The chain links TRBV7-8 to TRBJ2-1; D may be TRBD2 (7 bases). From germline, CDR1 is SGHVS and CDR2 FQNEAQ. The CDR3 totals 13 residues.

This clonotype turned up a few times. The V and J genes are TRBV9 and TRBJ2-7; 7 positions agree with TRBD2. Per germline, CDR1 SGDLS and CDR2 YYNGEE. J gave up 0 bases and V 0 bases, and 3 bases lay outside the gene matches. The CDR3 consists of 15 residues. The CDR3 spells CASSVAGGSSYEQYF. DNA of the CDR3: TGTGCCAGCAGCGTAGCGGGGGGTAGCTCCTACGAGCAGTACTTC.

The chain is built from TRBV7-6 and TRBJ1-2; unclear D gene. This CDR3 has 15 residues. In germline, CDR1 is SGHVS, CDR2 FNYEAQ. With 3 bases removed from V and 12 bases from J, the gap between germline ends came to 23 bases. For the CDR3, the DNA is TGTGCCAGCAGCTTGAGTTCCTGCGATTCCTCTCTCCACACCTTC. This encodes CASSLSSCDSSLHTF.

With regard to this clonotype: One end of the junction varies from germline; a read error may be responsible. The chain recombines TRBV7-8 with TRBJ2-6; TRBD2 aligns across 10 bases. This CDR3 is built from 17 residues. From germline, CDR1 is SGHVS and CDR2 FQNEAQ. This CDR3 reads CASTLAGGPDTDYVLTF. The CDR3 bases are TGTGCCAGCACCTTAGCGGGAGGCCCCGATACGGACTATGTCCTGACTTTC.

The sample holds a few counts of this clonotype. J is TRBJ2-5 and V is TRBV19, with 11 bases lining up with TRBD1. The CDR3 has 14 residues. The junction had 4 bases not matched to a gene; V was cut back by 4 bases and J by 6 bases. Germline loops: CDR1 LNHDA, CDR2 SQIVND (reference sequence). CDR3 amino acids: CASSRTGGGQTQYF. The DNA for the CDR3 is TGTGCCAGTAGTAGGACAGGGGGCGGGCAGACCCAGTACTTC.

The sample holds many counts of this clonotype. The chain is built from TRBV12-3 or TRBV12-4 and TRBJ2-3, with 7 bases that match TRBD2. After removal of 6 bases from V and 0 bases from J, the junction contained 3 bases not matched to a gene. The CDR3 sequence is 14 residues long. The CDR3 spells CASRSGESTDTQYF. The CDR3, as DNA: TGTGCCAGCAGAAGCGGGGAGAGCACAGATACGCAGTATTTT.

V is TRBV2 and J is TRBJ1-1; 8 bases agree with TRBD1. The V gene's germline CDR1 is SNHLY and CDR2 FYNNEI. This CDR3 is built from 14 residues. V shed 6 bases and J 11 bases; nucleotides not matched to a gene: 14. The CDR3: CASRSGTGGEEAFF. The CDR3, as DNA: TGTGCCAGCAGGTCCGGGACAGGCGGGGAGGAGGCTTTCTTT.

This chain joins TRBV7-9 and TRBJ2-7; D is perhaps TRBD1 or TRBD2 (5 bases each). The V end lost 5 bases, the J end lost 10 bases, and 27 bases lay between the germline ends. This CDR3 has 16 residues. The germline CDR1 and CDR2 sequences are SEHNR and FQNEAQ (reference sequence). This chain's CDR3 is CASSLRDQETLYFQYV. The CDR3 DNA sequence: TGTGCCAGCAGCCTACGGGACCAAGAGACCCTGTACTTCCAGTACGTC.

The rearrangement uses TRBV9 and TRBJ2-1; D remains ambiguous. The CDR3 covers 14 residues. V was shortened by 5 bases and J by 9 bases, with 18 bases between the two germline ends. The germline V gene has CDR1 SGDLS and CDR2 YYNGEE. CDR3 sequence (DNA): TGTGCCAGCAGGAAGGTAGAAAACGCCACTGAGCAGTTCTTC. As protein: CASRKVENATEQFF. Variable domain in full (rest from reference TRBV9 and TRBJ2-1): DSGVTQTPKHLITATGQRVTLRCSPRSGDLSVYWYQQSLDQGLQFLIQYYNGEERAKGNILERFSAQQFPDLHSELNLSSLELGDSALYFCASRKVENATEQFFGPGTRLTVL.

V gene TRBV15 combines with J gene TRBJ2-1, with TRBD1 matching over 9 bases. The V segment lost 9 bases and the J segment 9 bases; nucleotides outside the gene matches: 6. The length of the CDR3 is 12 residues. Germline V gene lookup returns CDR1 LNHNV and CDR2 YYDKDF (reference sequence). The CDR3 nucleotides are TGTGCCACAGGGACAGGGTGGACTGAGCAGTTCTTC. Its protein product is CATGTGWTEQFF. Using reference TRBV15 and TRBJ2-1 for the parts outside the CDR3, the full variable domain is DAMVIQNPRYQVTQFGKPVTLSCSQTLNHNVMYWYQQKSSQAPKLLFHYYDKDFNNEADTPDNFQSRRPNTSFCFLDIRSPGLGDTAMYLCATGTGWTEQFFGPGTRLTVL.

CDR3 in DNA: TGTGCCAGCAGCTTAGCGGGAGGTCCCGATACGAAGACAGATACGCAGTATTTT. Amino acids: CASSLAGGPDTKTDTQYF. This chain joins TRBV7-8 and TRBJ2-3, with TRBD2 as a possible D gene (6 bases). V lost 0 bases to trimming and J lost 3 bases, with 19 bases between them. The CDR3 is made up of 18 amino acids. CDR1 and CDR2 from the germline V gene are SGHVS and FQNEAQ.

Turning to this clonotype: The junction differs from germline at one of its ends, possibly a read error. The chain joins TRBV9 to TRBJ1-2; 7 bases line up with TRBD1. Germline V gene data show CDR1 as SGDLS and CDR2 as YYNGEE. This CDR3 has 14 residues. CDR3 protein: CASSGVGGQKETPF. The CDR3 nucleotides read TGTGCCAGCAGCGGAGTGGGGGGACAGAAAGAGACCCCCTTC.

Comments on this clonotype: This may stem from a read error, because a much larger clone lies one nucleotide away. Since no conserved phenylalanine or tryptophan closes the CDR3, a read error is the likely cause. The chain has TRBV11-3 and TRBJ2-3; D is unresolved. The CDR3 covers 13 residues. The germline gives CDR1 SGHNT, CDR2 YENEEA. CDR3 sequence (DNA): TGTGCCAGCAGCGTAGAGGGCACAGATACGCAGTATCTT. It translates to CASSVEGTDTQYL.